The rows below give T cell receptor beta chains drawn from one sample of a study of molecular identifiers for immune sequencing clone quantification. MiXCR was run by TCRdb on the PCR reads, yielding one entry per CDR3 protein. The sample contains about 10,000 distinct CDR3 sequences, around 23% of which appear only once. Sequencing was performed on naive CD8+ T cells from blood, with Jurkat cell RNA spiked in. The receptor source for this set is a human donor in good health. Some libraries in this study had Jurkat cell RNA spiked in. Each CDR3 is given with its conserved first and last residue. Each record gives: D gene, V gene, J gene, clone size, CDR3 DNA, CDR3 protein. A D gene is named only where the DNA matches it firmly. Clone size, where shown, is once, few, many, or a class for clones that have expanded.

D gene: -
V gene: TRBV4-3
J gene: TRBJ1-3
clone size: medium-sized
CDR3 DNA: TGCGCCAGCAGCCAAGACTACGGAAGTAGCTCTGGAAACACCATATATTTT
CDR3 protein: CASSQDYGSSSGNTIYF

D gene: TRBD1
V gene: TRBV24-1
J gene: TRBJ2-2
clone size: -
CDR3 DNA: TGTGCCACCAGTGGGCCAGGGGGCGCGAACACCGGGGAGCTGTTTTTT
CDR3 protein: CATSGPGGANTGELFF

D gene: -
V gene: TRBV9
J gene: TRBJ1-5
clone size: medium-sized
CDR3 DNA: TGTGCCAGCGGGGGGCAGCATCCCAATCAGCCCCAGCATTTT
CDR3 protein: CASGGQHPNQPQHF

D gene: -
V gene: TRBV27
J gene: TRBJ1-1
clone size: many
CDR3 DNA: TGTGCCAGCAGTCCTACAGGGTTGGGCACTGAAGCTTTCTTT
CDR3 protein: CASSPTGLGTEAFF

D gene: -
V gene: TRBV27
J gene: TRBJ2-3
clone size: -
CDR3 DNA: TGTGCCAGCAGTTTACTACCGGGTGGGACCACAGATACGCAGTATTTT
CDR3 protein: CASSLLPGGTTDTQYF

D gene: -
V gene: TRBV2
J gene: TRBJ2-5
clone size: few
CDR3 DNA: TGTGCCAGCAGTGCTAGCGAGGTGGAGACCCAGTACTTC
CDR3 protein: CASSASEVETQYF

D gene: TRBD1
V gene: TRBV7-8
J gene: TRBJ2-1
clone size: many
CDR3 DNA: TGTGCCAGCAGCGGGACAGGGGGCGGCGATGAGCAGTTCTTC
CDR3 protein: CASSGTGGGDEQFF

D gene: -
V gene: TRBV19
J gene: TRBJ2-1
clone size: few
CDR3 DNA: TGTGCCAGTAGTATAGCGACGCGGGCGAAGAATGAGCAGTTCTTC
CDR3 protein: CASSIATRAKNEQFF

D gene: -
V gene: TRBV28
J gene: TRBJ2-1
clone size: many
CDR3 DNA: TGTGCCAGCAGTTTAGAGACTAACGCCTACAATGAGCAGTTCTTC
CDR3 protein: CASSLETNAYNEQFF

D gene: -
V gene: TRBV3-1
J gene: TRBJ2-7
clone size: medium-sized
CDR3 DNA: TGTGCCAGCACCCTGGGGGGGCGAAGCTACGAGCAGTACTTC
CDR3 protein: CASTLGGRSYEQYF

D gene: TRBD1
V gene: TRBV3-1
J gene: TRBJ2-2
clone size: few
CDR3 DNA: TGTGCCAGCAGCCAAGAGAGAATGGACAGGGGTCCCCATAGGACCGGGGAGCTGTTTTTT
CDR3 protein: CASSQERMDRGPHRTGELFF

D gene: -
V gene: TRBV4-1
J gene: TRBJ2-3
clone size: medium-sized
CDR3 DNA: TGCGCCAGCAGCCAAGGGCCCACAGATACGCAGTATTTT
CDR3 protein: CASSQGPTDTQYF

D gene: -
V gene: TRBV20-1
J gene: TRBJ2-2
clone size: -
CDR3 DNA: TGCAGTGCTAGAGATCGAGAGTACCCGAACACCGGGGAGCTGTTTTTT
CDR3 protein: CSARDREYPNTGELFF

D gene: -
V gene: TRBV2
J gene: TRBJ2-1
clone size: many
CDR3 DNA: TGTGCCAGCGAAGCAGGGGACATCCTAAGCTCCTACAATGAGCAGTTCTTC
CDR3 protein: CASEAGDILSSYNEQFF

D gene: -
V gene: TRBV6-2/TRBV6-3
J gene: TRBJ1-5
clone size: many
CDR3 DNA: TGTGCCAGCAACTTACTTCGGAATCAGCCCCAGCATTTT
CDR3 protein: CASNLLRNQPQHF

D gene: -
V gene: TRBV19
J gene: TRBJ2-3
clone size: medium-sized
CDR3 DNA: TGTGCCAGTAGCCCCGCGAATAAGGACACAGATACGCAGTATTTT
CDR3 protein: CASSPANKDTDTQYF

D gene: TRBD2
V gene: TRBV15
J gene: TRBJ2-1
clone size: many
CDR3 DNA: TGTGCCACCAGCAGAGGGACTAGCGGGGAGTACAATGAGCAGTTCTTC
CDR3 protein: CATSRGTSGEYNEQFF

D gene: -
V gene: TRBV11-1
J gene: TRBJ2-5
clone size: many
CDR3 DNA: TGTGCCAGCAGCTTAGTAACGGGAGAGACCCAGTACTTC
CDR3 protein: CASSLVTGETQYF

D gene: -
V gene: TRBV7-9
J gene: TRBJ2-7
clone size: many
CDR3 DNA: TGTGCCAGCAGCGAGCCAGGGCCATCCGAGCAGTACTTC
CDR3 protein: CASSEPGPSEQYF

D gene: -
V gene: TRBV10-3
J gene: TRBJ2-5
clone size: many
CDR3 DNA: TGTGCCATCAGTGAAGGTGAACCCGCCAAGGAGACCCAGTACTTC
CDR3 protein: CAISEGEPAKETQYF

D gene: -
V gene: TRBV6-5
J gene: TRBJ2-7
clone size: medium-sized
CDR3 DNA: TGTGCCAGCACAACACAGGGCGGCGAGCAGTACTTC
CDR3 protein: CASTTQGGEQYF

D gene: -
V gene: TRBV7-8
J gene: TRBJ2-7
clone size: many
CDR3 DNA: TGTGCCAGCAGCTTAATCCCCTACGAGCAGTACTTC
CDR3 protein: CASSLIPYEQYF

D gene: -
V gene: TRBV29-1
J gene: TRBJ2-5
clone size: -
CDR3 DNA: TGCAGCGTTGAGCGGGGAGAAGGTCCAGAGCCCCAGTACTTC
CDR3 protein: CSVERGEGPEPQYF

D gene: -
V gene: TRBV27
J gene: TRBJ2-2
clone size: few
CDR3 DNA: TGTGCCAGCAGCCCGGGAGTTAACACCGGGGAGCTGTTTTTT
CDR3 protein: CASSPGVNTGELFF

D gene: TRBD1
V gene: TRBV9
J gene: TRBJ2-3
clone size: -
CDR3 DNA: TGTGCCAGCAGCGTAGCTGAGAGACAGGGGTTTACCTATACGCAGTATTTT
CDR3 protein: CASSVAERQGFTYTQYF

D gene: -
V gene: TRBV6-5
J gene: TRBJ2-5
clone size: -
CDR3 DNA: TGTGCCAGCAGTTACAGTTTGGGTCTCCAAGAGCCCCCGTACTTC
CDR3 protein: CASSYSLGLQEPPYF

D gene: -
V gene: TRBV7-6
J gene: TRBJ1-5
clone size: -
CDR3 DNA: TGTGCCAGCAGCCCTCACAGGGATAGCAATCAGCCCCAGCATTTT
CDR3 protein: CASSPHRDSNQPQHF

D gene: -
V gene: TRBV6-5
J gene: TRBJ2-1
clone size: medium-sized
CDR3 DNA: TGTGCCAGCAGTTACGCCATACTAGGGGGTGAGCAGTTCTTC
CDR3 protein: CASSYAILGGEQFF

D gene: -
V gene: TRBV4-3
J gene: TRBJ2-3
clone size: few
CDR3 DNA: TGCGCCAGCAGCCAATCGCCGCGACTAGGTAGCACAGATACGCAGTATTTT
CDR3 protein: CASSQSPRLGSTDTQYF

D gene: TRBD1
V gene: TRBV28
J gene: TRBJ2-7
clone size: -
CDR3 DNA: TGTGCCAGCAGCCCTCGGGACAGACCCTACAAGCAATACTTC
CDR3 protein: CASSPRDRPYKQYF

D gene: -
V gene: TRBV5-1
J gene: TRBJ2-7
clone size: many
CDR3 DNA: TGCGCCAGCAACTCACAGGGATATACCGACGAGCAGTACTTC
CDR3 protein: CASNSQGYTDEQYF

D gene: -
V gene: TRBV19
J gene: TRBJ2-7
clone size: -
CDR3 DNA: TGTGCCAGTAGTCCAATTCCCGGGGAGCAGTACTTC
CDR3 protein: CASSPIPGEQYF

D gene: -
V gene: TRBV24-1
J gene: TRBJ2-2
clone size: many
CDR3 DNA: TGTGCCATCAGGACAGCGAGCACCGGGGAGCTGTTTTTT
CDR3 protein: CAIRTASTGELFF

D gene: -
V gene: TRBV11-2
J gene: TRBJ1-1
clone size: medium-sized
CDR3 DNA: TGTGCCAGCAGCCCGCGGGCCTCCCTCCCGAACACTGAAGCTTTCTTT
CDR3 protein: CASSPRASLPNTEAFF

D gene: -
V gene: TRBV19
J gene: TRBJ2-1
clone size: medium-sized
CDR3 DNA: TGTGCCAGTAGTATAGGGGGGGACAGTGAGCAGTTCTTC
CDR3 protein: CASSIGGDSEQFF

D gene: -
V gene: TRBV10-3
J gene: TRBJ2-3
clone size: medium-sized
CDR3 DNA: TGTGCCATCAGGGGTGGGGCAAGCACAGATACGCAGTATTTT
CDR3 protein: CAIRGGASTDTQYF

D gene: -
V gene: TRBV29-1
J gene: TRBJ1-1
clone size: medium-sized
CDR3 DNA: TGCAGCGCGGACAGGAACACTGAAGCTTTCTTT
CDR3 protein: CSADRNTEAFF

D gene: -
V gene: TRBV27
J gene: TRBJ2-3
clone size: medium-sized
CDR3 DNA: TGTGCCAGCAGGCGTTCGGGGGTTTGGGGCACAGATACGCAGTATTTT
CDR3 protein: CASRRSGVWGTDTQYF

D gene: -
V gene: TRBV6-2/TRBV6-3
J gene: TRBJ2-7
clone size: -
CDR3 DNA: TGTGCCAGCAGTATAGTAGGCGAGCAGTACTTC
CDR3 protein: CASSIVGEQYF

D gene: TRBD2
V gene: TRBV20-1
J gene: TRBJ2-5
clone size: few
CDR3 DNA: TGCAGTGCGCGAACCGGGGGGATTGGAGAGACCCAGTACTTC
CDR3 protein: CSARTGGIGETQYF

D gene: -
V gene: TRBV12-3/TRBV12-4
J gene: TRBJ2-3
clone size: -
CDR3 DNA: TGTGCCAGCAGTTTACACCGAAGCTCAGATACGCAGTATTTT
CDR3 protein: CASSLHRSSDTQYF

D gene: -
V gene: TRBV27
J gene: TRBJ2-1
clone size: -
CDR3 DNA: TGTGCCAGCTGCGGGACAGTAGACTTCTACAATGAGCAGTTCTTC
CDR3 protein: CASCGTVDFYNEQFF

D gene: TRBD1
V gene: TRBV6-6
J gene: TRBJ2-7
clone size: few
CDR3 DNA: TGTGCCGGCAGTTACCGAACAGGGGGCCTTTACGAGCAGTACTTC
CDR3 protein: CAGSYRTGGLYEQYF

D gene: -
V gene: TRBV29-1
J gene: TRBJ2-1
clone size: -
CDR3 DNA: TGCAGCGTTGCCGCACAGGGAAGGAGCAATAAGCAGTTCTTC
CDR3 protein: CSVAAQGRSNKQFF

D gene: TRBD1
V gene: TRBV9
J gene: TRBJ2-1
clone size: -
CDR3 DNA: TGTGCCAGCAGCCAGGGGGTGGGGGCTTATGAGCAGTTCTTC
CDR3 protein: CASSQGVGAYEQFF

D gene: -
V gene: TRBV11-3
J gene: TRBJ2-1
clone size: medium-sized
CDR3 DNA: TGTGCCAGCAGCCCCGGCGGGGATACCTACAATGAGCAGTTCTTC
CDR3 protein: CASSPGGDTYNEQFF

D gene: TRBD1
V gene: TRBV27
J gene: TRBJ2-7
clone size: many
CDR3 DNA: TGTGCCAGCAGTTCGCGACAGGGGGCGAGATACGAGCAGTACTTC
CDR3 protein: CASSSRQGARYEQYF

D gene: -
V gene: TRBV12-3/TRBV12-4
J gene: TRBJ2-1
clone size: many
CDR3 DNA: TGTGCCAGCAGTTTAGCGCGATTACTGGGGGCCGGCAATGAGCAGTTCTTC
CDR3 protein: CASSLARLLGAGNEQFF

D gene: -
V gene: TRBV5-1
J gene: TRBJ2-5
clone size: medium-sized
CDR3 DNA: TGCGCCAGCAGCTTGGCCGTTCGGGATCGGGAGACCCAGTACTTC
CDR3 protein: CASSLAVRDRETQYF

D gene: -
V gene: TRBV27
J gene: TRBJ2-7
clone size: medium-sized
CDR3 DNA: TGTGCCAGCAGTCAGGGCCCGCCCTACGAGCAGTACTTC
CDR3 protein: CASSQGPPYEQYF

D gene: TRBD1
V gene: TRBV12-3/TRBV12-4
J gene: TRBJ1-6
clone size: many
CDR3 DNA: TGTGCCAGCAGCCCCGGACAGGGGAATTCACCCCTCCACTTT
CDR3 protein: CASSPGQGNSPLHF

D gene: TRBD2
V gene: TRBV7-2
J gene: TRBJ2-3
clone size: medium-sized
CDR3 DNA: TGTGCCAGCAGCTTAGTTAGCGGGAGGTCCGACACAGATACGCAGTATTTT
CDR3 protein: CASSLVSGRSDTDTQYF

D gene: -
V gene: TRBV7-9
J gene: TRBJ2-3
clone size: medium-sized
CDR3 DNA: TGTGCCAGCAGCTTATTACGGGGAACAGATACGCAGTATTTT
CDR3 protein: CASSLLRGTDTQYF

D gene: TRBD2
V gene: TRBV11-2
J gene: TRBJ2-7
clone size: many
CDR3 DNA: TGTGCCAGCAGCTTAGAGTCTAGCGGGACGTACGAGCAGTACTTC
CDR3 protein: CASSLESSGTYEQYF

D gene: -
V gene: TRBV7-8
J gene: TRBJ1-5
clone size: many
CDR3 DNA: TGTGCCAGCAGCTTAGAGGGGGGCTTCAGTCAGCCCCAGCATTTT
CDR3 protein: CASSLEGGFSQPQHF

D gene: -
V gene: TRBV2
J gene: TRBJ2-7
clone size: medium-sized
CDR3 DNA: TGTGCCAGCAGTGAGTACACCTCCTACGAGCAGTACTTC
CDR3 protein: CASSEYTSYEQYF

D gene: -
V gene: TRBV7-9
J gene: TRBJ2-1
clone size: many
CDR3 DNA: TGTGCCAGCAGCTTAAAAATGTCAGTCTACAATGAGCAGTTCTTC
CDR3 protein: CASSLKMSVYNEQFF

D gene: -
V gene: TRBV20-1
J gene: TRBJ1-1
clone size: -
CDR3 DNA: TGCAGTGCTAGTCGGACAAGGTCGAGCACTGAAGCTTTCTTT
CDR3 protein: CSASRTRSSTEAFF

D gene: -
V gene: TRBV7-9
J gene: TRBJ2-1
clone size: medium-sized
CDR3 DNA: TGTGCCAGCAGCTTAGCAGATGGGACCTACAATGAGCAGTTCTTC
CDR3 protein: CASSLADGTYNEQFF

D gene: -
V gene: TRBV7-9
J gene: TRBJ1-5
clone size: many
CDR3 DNA: TGTGCCAGCAGCTTATCCAATAGCAATCAGCCCCAGCATTTT
CDR3 protein: CASSLSNSNQPQHF